The clone carrying this T cell receptor beta chain was counted only a few times. The antigen is undetermined. cDNA carried unique molecular identifiers, and a universal primer site was added by template switching. TCRdb re-called the 5' RACE reads through MiXCR, storing one row per CDR3 protein. This table holds about 500,000 distinct CDR3 sequences, roughly an eighth found once. There are 15 residues in the CDR3. Per the germline V gene, CDR1 is LGHNA and CDR2 is YSLEER. With 3 bases removed from V and 7 bases from J, the gap between germline ends came to 18 bases. This sample is part of a study of identical twins. Study-wide results and caveats: Out-of-frame sharing of TCR alpha in monozygotic twins was underestimated by models. Insertions were fewer in abundant cord blood beta clonotypes, whereas memory repertoires showed none of this pattern. Weaker excess twin sharing was observed in beta out-of-frame sequences.

The same data also contributed to another study, on yellow fever vaccine responses in identical twins.

Sequencing was done on a sample of CD4+ T cells sorted from blood. The TCR sequence derives from a woman aged 18-29 years in good health. The chain joins TRBV4-3 to TRBJ1-2; TRBD1 might be the D (5 bases). CDR3 sequence: CASSQLHTGDRGYTF. For the CDR3, the DNA is TGCGCCAGCAGCCAGCTTCATACAGGCGACCGTGGCTACACCTTC.